The 20 T cell receptor beta chains listed next were all sequenced from one sample in a study of spatial heterogeneity in lung cancer. TCRdb analysed the 5' RACE reads with MiXCR anew, one entry per CDR3 protein. The data hold over 85,000 distinct CDR3 sequences, with just under 20% observed a single time. Time point given: blood at routine non-recurrence follow-up after resection. The starting material was PBMCs, obtained at follow-up. The receptors originated from a male donor with early-stage non-small cell lung cancer.

The V call is TRBV12-3 or TRBV12-4, the J call TRBJ2-7; TRBD2 is a possible D gene (5 bases). V lost 5 bases and J 6 bases, leaving 11 bases between the germline ends. The CDR3 contains 12 residues. The CDR3 is CASSAGLREQYV. For the CDR3, the DNA is TGTGCCAGCAGTGCGGGTTTGCGCGAGCAGTACGTC.

J is TRBJ1-3 and V is TRBV7-6; 7 bases fit TRBD1. The CDR3 loop spans 15 amino acids. The V gene's germline CDR1 is SGHVS and CDR2 FNYEAQ. Trimming cost V 1 base and J 2 bases; bases outside gene matches: 2. The CDR3 here is CASSLGTGAGNTIYF. As DNA, the CDR3 is TGTGCCAGCAGCTTAGGTACAGGGGCTGGAAACACCATATATTTT.

This clonotype was seen a handful of times. This chain links TRBV2 with TRBJ2-3, with 9 positions matching TRBD2. There are 15 residues in the CDR3. With 5 bases clipped from V and 2 bases from J, the junction kept 5 bases outside the gene matches. In germline, CDR1 is SNHLY, CDR2 FYNNEI. The DNA of the CDR3 is TGTGCCAGCAGTATAAGCGGGGGGTCCACAGATACGCAGTATTTT. This translates into CASSISGGSTDTQYF.

The CDR3 sequence: CASSQVYRGGNQPQHF. In nucleotides, the CDR3 is TGCGCCAGCAGCCAAGTTTATAGGGGGGGGAATCAGCCCCAGCATTTT. The chain carries TRBV4-3 and TRBJ1-5, with D tentatively TRBD1 (6 bases). This CDR3 region has 16 residues. Germline V gene data show CDR1 as LGHNA and CDR2 as YSLEER. V gave up 1 base and J gave up 4 bases, with 14 bases separating them.

V and J are TRBV14 and TRBJ2-1, with D perhaps being TRBD1 or TRBD2 (6 bases each). CDR1 is SGHDN and CDR2 is FVKESK in the germline V gene. This CDR3 spans 18 amino acids. Between the trimmed V and J ends, which lost 4 bases and 2 bases, there was a span of 21 bases. The CDR3 protein is CASSPQGGGGTTYNEQFF. CDR3 in DNA: TGTGCCAGCAGCCCCCAAGGGGGTGGCGGGACCACCTACAATGAGCAGTTCTTC.

This clonotype was seen more than once but under ten times. This chain uses TRBV20-1 with TRBJ2-1; TRBD2 aligns across 11 bases. After removal of 2 bases from V and 4 bases from J, the junction contained 4 bases not matched to a gene. Per the germline V gene, CDR1 is DFQATT and CDR2 is SNEGSKA (reference sequence). The CDR3 is 15 amino acids. The CDR3 protein is CSARLAGGRYNEQFF. In nucleotides, the CDR3 is TGCAGTGCTAGACTAGCGGGGGGCCGTTACAATGAGCAGTTCTTC.

This clonotype was picked up many times. CDR3 in DNA: TGCGCCAGCAGCTCCGGGACAGGGAACTCTGGAAACACCATATATTTT. Residues: CASSSGTGNSGNTIYF. The chain carries TRBV5-1 and TRBJ1-3; TRBD1 matches 9 bases. Germline assignment: CDR1 SGHRS and CDR2 YFSETQ. The V segment lost 3 bases and the J segment 0 bases; nucleotides outside the gene matches: 4. The CDR3 has 16 amino acids.

The chain carries TRBV4-2 and TRBJ2-1; D is ambiguous. Germline values: CDR1 LGHNA, CDR2 YNFKEQ. V lost 3 bases and J lost 5, with 8 bases in between. The CDR3 runs to 13 residues. CDR3: CASSHADHNEQFF. The DNA of the CDR3 is TGTGCCAGCAGCCATGCGGATCACAATGAGCAGTTCTTC.

This clonotype was seen ten or more times. The CDR3, as DNA: TGTGCCAGCTCGACCCTGGCAGGGGGAGACCACGAGCAGTACTTC. Protein: CASSTLAGGDHEQYF. The rearrangement joins TRBV18 to TRBJ2-7; 7 nucleotides line up with TRBD1. Germline-derived CDR1 and CDR2 are KGHSH and LQKENI. CDR3 length: 15 residues. The V gene end was trimmed by 6 bases and the J gene end by 5 bases; junction bases not matched to a gene: 13.

The CDR3 reads CASQQTTGNMNSPLHF. CDR3 bases: TGTGCCAGCCAACAAACGACAGGGAATATGAATTCACCCCTCCACTTT. The chain combines TRBV18 with TRBJ1-6; 7 positions agree with TRBD1. The trim removed 8 bases at V and 7 bases at J, leaving 14 bases unmatched. The CDR3 runs 16 residues. The V gene's germline CDR1 is KGHSH and CDR2 LQKENI.

The gene calls are TRBV29-1 and TRBJ2-5, with D maybe TRBD1 (5 bases). Looked up from germline, CDR1 is SQVTM and CDR2 is ANQGSEA. The CDR3 runs 13 residues. Between the trimmed V and J ends, which lost 4 bases and 1 base, there was a span of 10 bases. In DNA, the CDR3 is TGCAGCGTTGGACGACAGCCCCAAGAGACCCAGTACTTC. Protein: CSVGRQPQETQYF.

The V and J genes are TRBV12-3 or TRBV12-4 and TRBJ2-5, with a weak D call TRBD2 (6 bases). Trimming removed 4 bases at V and 5 bases at J, with 8 bases between. This CDR3 region has 12 residues. The CDR3 DNA follows: TGTGCCAGCAGTTCCCTAGCGGAGACCCAGTACTTC. This codes for CASSSLAETQYF.

This CDR3 is CASSYRGQGAQPQHF. The CDR3 DNA is TGTGCCAGCAGTTACCGGGGACAGGGGGCTCAGCCCCAGCATTTT. The chain combines TRBV6-2 or TRBV6-3 with TRBJ1-5; the match to TRBD1 covers 12 bases. The germline gives CDR1 MNHEY, CDR2 SVGEGT. The CDR3 is 15 residues long. Germline trimming cut 2 bases from V and 6 bases from J; bases unmatched to any gene: 2.

The chain recombines TRBV19 with TRBJ1-5; 9 nucleotides match TRBD1. V shed 7 bases, J shed 3 bases, and the junction held 10 bases outside the gene matches. This CDR3 is built from 16 residues. Germline CDR1 is LNHDA and CDR2 is SQIVND (reference sequence). The CDR3 is CASIRAGQGSNQPQHF. DNA for the CDR3: TGTGCCAGTATTCGGGCGGGACAGGGATCCAATCAGCCCCAGCATTTT.

The chain combines TRBV29-1 with TRBJ2-3, with D uncertain. CDR1 is SQVTM and CDR2 is ANQGSEA in the germline V gene. The V end was cut by 4 bases, the J end by 0 bases, with 8 bases between. The CDR3 has 13 amino acids. The CDR3 DNA sequence: TGCAGCGTTGCCGGTGAGAGCACAGATACGCAGTATTTT. Translating gives CSVAGESTDTQYF.

The V and J genes are TRBV7-8 and TRBJ2-7; D gene uncertain. This CDR3 region has 11 residues. V was pared by 4 bases and J by 5 bases, with 6 bases between. Germline CDR1 and CDR2: SGHVS and FQNEAQ. This CDR3 is CASSSLNEQYF. The CDR3 DNA sequence: TGTGCCAGCAGCTCCCTGAACGAGCAGTACTTC.

The V call is TRBV20-1, the J call TRBJ1-2; D gene uncertain. CDR1 and CDR2 (germline): DFQATT, SNEGSKA (reference sequence). The V and J ends lost 4 bases and 4 bases respectively, with 7 bases between them. The CDR3 extends over 11 amino acids. CDR3 nucleotides: TGCAGTGCTACAGGCATCTATGGCTACACCTTC. It yields the protein CSATGIYGYTF.

The sample holds a few counts of this clonotype. The V and J genes are TRBV6-2 or TRBV6-3 and TRBJ2-1; D is unresolved. Germline V gene sequence: CDR1 MNHEY, CDR2 SVGEGT. This CDR3 region has 15 residues. Trimming took 0 bases from V and 9 from J, leaving 15 bases between them. Here the CDR3 DNA reads TGTGCCAGCAGTTACTCCCTGTTTCAGTCTGGTGAGCAGTTCTTC. Its protein is CASSYSLFQSGEQFF.

This clonotype was seen only a few times. The chain carries TRBV9 and TRBJ1-6; D not certain. Germline values: CDR1 SGDLS, CDR2 YYNGEE. Trimming left V 7 bases short and J 8 bases short, with 13 bases between. The CDR3 has 13 amino acids. In nucleotides, the CDR3 is TGTGCCAGCTCCCTGGTACTATATTCACCCCTCCACTTT. This gives the protein CASSLVLYSPLHF.

In its sample, this clonotype was seen a few times. This chain joins TRBV20-1 and TRBJ2-7; unclear D gene. The germline V gene encodes CDR1 DFQATT and CDR2 SNEGSKA (reference sequence). The CDR3 is made up of 11 amino acids. V dropped 6 bases and J dropped 7 bases, with 13 bases sitting between them. The CDR3 nucleotides are TGCAGTGCGTACGGATCGAGGGAGCAGTACTTC. Encoded protein: CSAYGSREQYF.